This T cell receptor beta chain originates from a study of blood T cell repertoires in COVID-19. The wider study: The study drew acute and convalescent COVID-19 samples from the United States, Italy and Spain. PBMCs, B-cell-depleted T cells, or T cells were the source of the cDNA or gDNA that made up the material.

The germline CDR1 and CDR2 sequences are LNHDA and SQIVND (reference sequence). The CDR3 consists of 14 residues. The ends were cut back, 5 bases at V and 6 bases at J, with 14 bases in the middle. Source study methods: Nucleated cell number was recorded as an estimate derived from reference gene primer amplification. Sequenced by immunoSEQ multiplex PCR; TCRdb stores in-frame clones only, minus some. That table is the source of V, J and clone size, and D and trimming were worked out from the DNA. This sample carries 140,000 to 150,000 clones, around 80% of them seen once, and the ten largest clones take about 5%.

The TCR comes from a woman in her fifties or sixties with acute or convalescent COVID-19. The sample taken for sequencing was peripheral blood. This chain links TRBV19 with TRBJ1-5; maybe TRBD1 (6 bases). The CDR3 is CASSYDRNLQPQHF. CDR3 nucleotide sequence: TGTGCCAGTAGTTACGACAGGAACCTTCAGCCCCAGCATTTT.